Described below is a single T cell receptor beta chain sequence and its context. This entry comes from a study of technical replicates of blood from a handful of donors. This table comes from immunoSEQ multiplex PCR, and its TCRdb copy is limited to in-frame clones, with some not included. This table has tens of thousands of clones, 80% to 95% appearing once. This CDR3 is built from 11 residues. Trimming shortened V by 8 bases and J by 4 bases, and 6 bases separated the two germline ends. Germline CDR1 is MNHEY and CDR2 is SVGAGI. The origin of this receptor is a human donor in good health. The specimen sequenced was T cells isolated from PBMCs. The chain carries TRBV6-5 and TRBJ1-3; D is unclear. In nucleotides, the CDR3 is TGTGCCAGCTCCTTCGGAAACACCATATATTTT. Protein product: CASSFGNTIYF.